The rows below give T cell receptor beta chains drawn from one sample of a study of blood T cell repertoires in COVID-19. Libraries were prepared by immunoSEQ multiplex PCR; TCRdb keeps only in-frame clonotypes and omits some of them. The sample holds 250,000 or so clones, approximately 91% seen once. Input material: peripheral blood. These receptors originate from a woman aged 25-40 years with acute or convalescent COVID-19. The conserved cysteine and the conserved F or W are not part of the CDR3 here. Each record gives: clone size, J gene, D gene, V gene, CDR3 protein. A D gene is named only where the DNA matches it firmly. Clone size is not always given. Where it is, it says once, few, many or a class for expanded clones.

- | TRBJ2-7 | - | TRBV27 | ASSSSYEQY
- | TRBJ2-5 | TRBD1 | TRBV3-1/TRBV3-2 | ATEKVQGAQETQY
- | TRBJ2-1 | - | TRBV4-3 | ASSPRQGGIDEQF
- | TRBJ2-7 | - | TRBV5-1 | ASSFESSEVQY
- | TRBJ2-7 | - | TRBV11-3 | ASSASSYQY
- | TRBJ2-1 | - | TRBV6-2/TRBV6-3 | ASSYQYIAFNEQF
- | TRBJ2-7 | TRBD1 | TRBV6-5 | ASSSRDSYEQY
- | TRBJ2-4 | - | TRBV10-3 | AISESLGAADIQY
- | TRBJ2-7 | TRBD1 | TRBV30 | AWSSGTGAYEQY
- | TRBJ2-3 | - | TRBV6-6 | ASSYLRQGTDTQY
- | TRBJ1-6 | - | TRBV21-1 | ASSKVGETETGLNSPLH
- | TRBJ2-5 | TRBD2 | TRBV24-1 | ATRAGLAERETQY
- | TRBJ2-7 | TRBD2 | TRBV7-9 | ASSSDGGSSYEQY
- | TRBJ2-3 | TRBD2 | TRBV5-4 | ASSVVAGSTDTQY
- | TRBJ1-4 | TRBD1 | TRBV24-1 | ATSDSDRVSL
- | TRBJ2-7 | - | TRBV27 | ASSSPARAYEQY
- | TRBJ2-2 | TRBD1 | TRBV4-3 | ASSLNRGGELF
- | TRBJ1-6 | TRBD1 | TRBV2 | ASSEGTGSNSPLH
- | TRBJ1-2 | - | TRBV7-2 | ASSLAFRRTDYGYT
- | TRBJ1-4 | - | TRBV2 | ASKPGVATNEKLF
- | TRBJ1-1 | - | TRBV27 | ASSYVGNTEAF
- | TRBJ1-1 | - | TRBV29-1 | SVCRRGLSEAF
once | TRBJ1-2 | - | TRBV19 | ASSIAVSYGYT
- | TRBJ2-4 | TRBD1 | TRBV9 | ASSPRGTGFDKNIQY
- | TRBJ2-7 | - | TRBV7-8 | ASSFGQLSYEQY
- | TRBJ2-1 | TRBD1 | TRBV13 | ASSVNGQGYNEQF
- | TRBJ1-4 | - | TRBV19 | ASQRGLGNEKLF
- | TRBJ2-3 | TRBD2 | TRBV5-4 | ASSNPGLAGITDTQY
- | TRBJ1-2 | TRBD1 | TRBV7-9 | ASTRGQGGIDYGYT
- | TRBJ1-1 | - | TRBV5-4 | ASSLALGTMNTEAF
- | TRBJ2-2 | - | TRBV6-5 | ASSYSTPIITGELF
- | TRBJ1-5 | - | TRBV6-5 | ASRVGGEQPQH
- | TRBJ1-3 | - | TRBV5-5 | ASSRTVSGNTIY
- | TRBJ1-5 | - | TRBV27 | ASSLDSPNQPQH
- | TRBJ1-4 | - | TRBV24-1 | ATSGQDNEKLF